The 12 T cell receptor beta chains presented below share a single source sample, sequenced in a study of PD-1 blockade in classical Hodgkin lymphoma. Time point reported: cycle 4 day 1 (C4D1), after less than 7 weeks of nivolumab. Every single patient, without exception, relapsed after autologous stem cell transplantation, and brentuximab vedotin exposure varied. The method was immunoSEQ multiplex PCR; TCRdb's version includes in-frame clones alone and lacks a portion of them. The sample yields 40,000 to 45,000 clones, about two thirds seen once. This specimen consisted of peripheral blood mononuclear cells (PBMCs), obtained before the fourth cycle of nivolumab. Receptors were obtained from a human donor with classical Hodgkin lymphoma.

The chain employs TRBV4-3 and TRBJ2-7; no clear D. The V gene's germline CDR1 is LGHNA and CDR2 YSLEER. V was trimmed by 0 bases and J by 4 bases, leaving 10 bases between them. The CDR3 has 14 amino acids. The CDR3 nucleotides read TGCGCCAGCAGCCAAGACCTTGAAAAATACGAGCAGTACTTC. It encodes CASSQDLEKYEQYF.

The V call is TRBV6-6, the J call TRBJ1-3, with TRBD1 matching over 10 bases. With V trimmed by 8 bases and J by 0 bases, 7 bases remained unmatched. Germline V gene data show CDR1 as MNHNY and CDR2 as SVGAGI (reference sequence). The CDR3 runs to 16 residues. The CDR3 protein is CASGDRGPSSGNTIYF. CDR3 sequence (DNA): TGTGCCAGCGGCGACAGGGGGCCCAGCTCTGGAAACACCATATATTTT.

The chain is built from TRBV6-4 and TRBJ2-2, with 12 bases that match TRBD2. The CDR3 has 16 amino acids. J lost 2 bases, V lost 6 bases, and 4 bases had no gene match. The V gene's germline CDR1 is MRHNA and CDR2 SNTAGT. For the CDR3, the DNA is TGTGCCAGCAGCACTAGCGGGGGGCTAAACACCGGGGAGCTGTTTTTT. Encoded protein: CASSTSGGLNTGELFF.

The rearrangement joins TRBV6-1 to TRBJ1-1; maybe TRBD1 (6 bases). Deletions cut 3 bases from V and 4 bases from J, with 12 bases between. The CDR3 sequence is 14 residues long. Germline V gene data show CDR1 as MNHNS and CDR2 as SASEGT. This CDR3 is CASSDPGEGTEAFF. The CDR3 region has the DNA TGTGCCAGCAGTGATCCAGGGGAGGGCACTGAAGCTTTCTTT.

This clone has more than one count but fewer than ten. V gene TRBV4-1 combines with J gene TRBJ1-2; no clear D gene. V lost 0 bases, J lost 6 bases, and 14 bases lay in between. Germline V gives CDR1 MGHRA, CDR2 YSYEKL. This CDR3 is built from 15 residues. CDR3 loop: CASSQDGVDGDGYTF. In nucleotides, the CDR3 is TGCGCCAGCAGCCAAGATGGGGTAGACGGGGATGGCTACACCTTC.

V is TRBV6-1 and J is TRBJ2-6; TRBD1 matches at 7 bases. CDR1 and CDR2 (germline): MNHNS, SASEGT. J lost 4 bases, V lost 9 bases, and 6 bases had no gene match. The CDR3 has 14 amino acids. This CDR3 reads CASLRGPGANVLTF. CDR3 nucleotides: TGTGCCAGTCTAAGGGGGCCAGGGGCCAACGTCCTGACTTTC.

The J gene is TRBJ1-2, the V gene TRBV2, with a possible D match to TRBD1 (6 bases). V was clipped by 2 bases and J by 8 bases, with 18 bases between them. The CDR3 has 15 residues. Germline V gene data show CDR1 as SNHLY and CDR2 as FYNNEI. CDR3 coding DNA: TGTGCCAGCAGTGAATCGGGCAGGGGTGGTTCGGGCTACACCTTC. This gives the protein CASSESGRGGSGYTF.

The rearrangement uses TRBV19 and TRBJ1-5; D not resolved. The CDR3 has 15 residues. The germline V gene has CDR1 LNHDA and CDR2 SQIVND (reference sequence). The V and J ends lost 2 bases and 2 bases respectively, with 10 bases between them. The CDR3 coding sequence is TGTGCCAGTAGTATAACGGGCACGGGCAATCAGCCCCAGCATTTT. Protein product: CASSITGTGNQPQHF.

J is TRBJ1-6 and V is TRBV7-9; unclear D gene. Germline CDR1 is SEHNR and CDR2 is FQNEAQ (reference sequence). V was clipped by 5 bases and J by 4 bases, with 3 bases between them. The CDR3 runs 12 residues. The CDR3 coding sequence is TGTGCCAGCAGCCCGTATAATTCACCCCTCCACTTT. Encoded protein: CASSPYNSPLHF.

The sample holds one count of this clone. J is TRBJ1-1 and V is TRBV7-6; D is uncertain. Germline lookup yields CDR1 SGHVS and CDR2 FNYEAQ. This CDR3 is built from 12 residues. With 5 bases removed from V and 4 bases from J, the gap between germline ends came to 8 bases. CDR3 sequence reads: CASSPRGTEAFF. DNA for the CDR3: TGTGCCAGCAGCCCCCGAGGCACTGAAGCTTTCTTT.

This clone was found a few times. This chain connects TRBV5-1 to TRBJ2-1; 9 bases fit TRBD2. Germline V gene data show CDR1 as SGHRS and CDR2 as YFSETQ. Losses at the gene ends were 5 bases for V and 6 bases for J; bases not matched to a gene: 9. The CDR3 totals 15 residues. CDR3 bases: TGCGCCAGCAGTCCCTCCGGGACTAGCAGCAATGAGCAGTTCTTC. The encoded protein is CASSPSGTSSNEQFF.

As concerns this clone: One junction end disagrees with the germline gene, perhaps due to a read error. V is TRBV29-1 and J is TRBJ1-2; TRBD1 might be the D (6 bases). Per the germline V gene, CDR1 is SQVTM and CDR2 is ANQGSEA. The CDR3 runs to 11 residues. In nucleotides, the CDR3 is TGCAGCGTTTCAGGGGACTACGGCTACACCTTC. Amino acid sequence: CSVSGDYGYTF.